These 23 T cell receptor beta chains originate from one sample sequenced in a study of a mutant IDH1 vaccine in newly diagnosed glioma. The time point: baseline, week 1 (first vaccination visit). This sample's treatment: pre-vaccination baseline after standard-of-care therapy. Here immunoSEQ multiplex PCR was the method, and the copy in TCRdb shows in-frame clones only, minus some. This table holds around 37,000 clones, around nine tenths found once. The input for sequencing was PBMCs, taken from a glioma patient treated with radiotherapy, temozolomide or both. These receptors were collected from a man younger than 35 with glioma.

This rearrangement joins TRBV5-1 to TRBJ1-4, with D tentatively TRBD1 (5 bases). Trimming took 1 base from V and 0 from J, leaving 7 bases between them. Per germline, CDR1 SGHRS and CDR2 YFSETQ. The CDR3 consists of 15 residues. The DNA for the CDR3 is TGCGCCAGCAGCTTGCAGGGTGCAACTAATGAAAAACTGTTTTTT. It encodes CASSLQGATNEKLFF. The complete variable domain, with remaining parts taken from reference TRBV5-1 and TRBJ1-4, reads KAGVTQTPRYLIKTRGQQVTLSCSPISGHRSVSWYQQTPGQGLQFLFEYFSETQRNKGNFPGRFSGRQFSNSRSEMNVSTLELGDSALYLCASSLQGATNEKLFFGSGTQLSVL.

The chain has TRBV30 and TRBJ1-1; the D is unclear. Germline assignment: CDR1 GTSNPN and CDR2 SVGIG (reference sequence). The CDR3 loop spans 12 amino acids. The V and J ends lost 1 base and 4 bases respectively, with 7 bases between them. CDR3 DNA: TGTGCCTGGAGTGGTCGGAGCACTGAAGCTTTCTTT. It specifies CAWSGRSTEAFF.

J is TRBJ1-5 and V is TRBV4-2; D gene uncertain. Germline V gives CDR1 LGHNA, CDR2 YNFKEQ. The CDR3 consists of 14 residues. V lost 0 bases to trimming and J lost 5 bases, with 8 bases between them. The CDR3 sequence is CASSQEGGHQPQHF. Written as DNA, the CDR3 is TGTGCCAGCAGCCAAGAAGGTGGGCATCAGCCCCAGCATTTT.

The chain combines TRBV9 with TRBJ2-7; D remains unclear. This CDR3 is 13 amino acids long. Trimming pared 7 bases from V and 3 bases from J, leaving 14 bases between. Germline lookup yields CDR1 SGDLS and CDR2 YYNGEE. The DNA of the CDR3 is TGTGCCAGCGGAAAGGAGCCGGGCTACGAGCAGTACTTC. Protein sequence: CASGKEPGYEQYF.

V is TRBV6-5 and J is TRBJ2-2; D unresolved. V was trimmed by 0 bases and J by 4 bases, leaving 9 bases between them. Germline CDR1 MNHEY, CDR2 SVGAGI. The CDR3 totals 15 residues. The CDR3 nucleotides are TGTGCCAGCAGTTACTCGATCCGTCTCACCGGGGAGCTGTTTTTT. The encoded protein is CASSYSIRLTGELFF.

This clone was counted once. The chain has TRBV7-8 and TRBJ1-5; 8 nucleotides match TRBD1. J lost 4 bases, V lost 2 bases, and 1 base had no gene match. The CDR3 is made up of 14 amino acids. CDR1 is SGHVS, CDR2 FQNEAQ, per germline. CDR3 bases: TGTGCCAGCAGCTTAAACAGGGGGAATCAGCCCCAGCATTTT. It encodes CASSLNRGNQPQHF.

The chain uses TRBV14 and TRBJ2-1; 12 nucleotides line up with TRBD2. V dropped 4 bases and J dropped 11; count of bases not matched to a gene: 6. The CDR3 is 14 residues long. Germline V lookup: CDR1 SGHDN, CDR2 FVKESK. This CDR3 reads CASSPRTSGTKQFF. CDR3 bases: TGTGCCAGCAGCCCGAGGACTAGCGGGACCAAGCAGTTCTTC.

The chain couples TRBV5-6 to TRBJ1-2; D remains unclear. The CDR3 is 14 residues long. Deletions cut 7 bases from V and 0 bases from J, with 13 bases between. Germline V gene data show CDR1 as SGHDT and CDR2 as YYEEEE. CDR3 in amino acids: CASSPLDSNYGYTF. The CDR3 DNA is TGTGCCAGCTCCCCCCTAGACTCTAACTATGGCTACACCTTC. Full variable domain (missing parts from reference TRBV5-6 and TRBJ1-2): DAGVTQSPTHLIKTRGQQVTLRCSPKSGHDTVSWYQQALGQGPQFIFQYYEEEERQRGNFPDRFSGHQFPNYSSELNVNALLLGDSALYLCASSPLDSNYGYTFGSGTRLTVV.

There are a few counts of this clone. This sequence joins TRBV5-1 and TRBJ2-6; no reliable D call. Germline CDR1 reads SGHRS; CDR2 reads YFSETQ. This CDR3 comprises 17 residues. The V end lost 0 bases, the J end lost 0 bases, and 10 bases lay between the germline ends. The CDR3 DNA sequence: TGCGCCAGCAGCTTGGAAGGACGGAGCTCTGGGGCCAACGTCCTGACTTTC. It is translated as CASSLEGRSSGANVLTF.

The chain links TRBV19 to TRBJ2-2, with D maybe TRBD1 (6 bases). Trimming pared 8 bases from V and 3 bases from J, leaving 10 bases between. The V gene's germline CDR1 is LNHDA and CDR2 SQIVND (reference sequence). This CDR3 has 13 residues. CDR3 bases: TGTGCCAGTCTAGGGGGTTACACCGGGGAGCTGTTTTTT. It encodes CASLGGYTGELFF.

The genes are TRBV18 and TRBJ2-7, with TRBD2 matching 14 bases. CDR3 length: 16 amino acids. The germline CDR1 and CDR2 sequences are KGHSH and LQKENI. V lost 3 bases, J lost 7 bases, and 8 bases stayed unmatched. The CDR3 nucleotides read TGTGCCAGCTCACCCTCCCGGGGACTAGCGGGAGCAGAGCAGTACTTC. The encoded protein is CASSPSRGLAGAEQYF. The full variable domain, in which reference TRBV18 and TRBJ2-7 provide the parts outside the CDR3, is NAGVMQNPRHLVRRRGQEARLRCSPMKGHSHVYWYRQLPEEGLKFMVYLQKENIIDESGMPKERFSAEFPKEGPSILRIQQVVRGDSAAYFCASSPSRGLAGAEQYFGPGTRLTVT.

CDR3 sequence reads: CASSSRRTGTFYEQYF. Written as DNA, the CDR3 is TGTGCCAGCAGCTCCCGACGGACAGGAACCTTCTACGAGCAGTACTTC. The V call is TRBV5-5, the J call TRBJ2-7; TRBD1 agrees at 7 bases. The CDR3 extends over 16 amino acids. Germline trimming cut 3 bases from V and 3 bases from J; bases unmatched to any gene: 12. Germline lookup yields CDR1 SGHKS and CDR2 YYEKEE (reference sequence).

This rearrangement joins TRBV5-1 to TRBJ1-1; TRBD1 is a possible D gene (6 bases). The length of the CDR3 is 19 residues. The germline gives CDR1 SGHRS, CDR2 YFSETQ. The V gene lost 2 bases and the J gene lost 0 bases, with 23 bases spanning the gap. CDR3: CASSFPGTISGGMNTEAFF. The CDR3, as DNA: TGCGCCAGCAGCTTCCCCGGGACGATATCCGGGGGCATGAACACTGAAGCTTTCTTT. Complete variable domain (other parts from reference TRBV5-1 and TRBJ1-1): KAGVTQTPRYLIKTRGQQVTLSCSPISGHRSVSWYQQTPGQGLQFLFEYFSETQRNKGNFPGRFSGRQFSNSRSEMNVSTLELGDSALYLCASSFPGTISGGMNTEAFFGQGTRLTVV.

V is TRBV7-9 and J is TRBJ1-1; perhaps TRBD1 as D (5 bases). Between the trimmed V and J ends, which lost 6 bases and 1 base, there was a span of 18 bases. The CDR3 sequence is 16 residues long. Germline assignment: CDR1 SEHNR and CDR2 FQNEAQ (reference sequence). Written as DNA, the CDR3 is TGTGCCAGCAGGTCGTGGGACCGGATAAAGAACACTGAAGCTTTCTTT. It encodes CASRSWDRIKNTEAFF.

In this sample, this clone turned up once. V and J are TRBV29-1 and TRBJ2-3, with D possibly being TRBD2 (5 bases). The CDR3 has 14 residues. V shed 3 bases and J shed 2 bases, with 12 bases lying between them. Germline V lookup: CDR1 SQVTM, CDR2 ANQGSEA. CDR3 amino acids: CSVDQRRYTDTQYF. The CDR3 DNA is TGCAGCGTTGACCAGCGGAGGTACACAGATACGCAGTATTTT.

This clone turned up a few times. This chain uses TRBV6-1 with TRBJ1-6, with D uncertain. The germline V gene has CDR1 MNHNS and CDR2 SASEGT. The V gene lost 5 bases and the J gene lost 0 bases, with 5 bases spanning the gap. The CDR3 is 14 amino acids. CDR3 coding DNA: TGTGCCAGCAGTAGGAGCTCCTATAATTCACCCCTCCACTTT. It codes for CASSRSSYNSPLHF.

Only a few counts were recorded for this clone. This chain links TRBV10-3 with TRBJ2-1; D call uncertain. The V gene's germline CDR1 is ENHRY and CDR2 SYGVKD. The CDR3 has 12 amino acids. Trimming took 2 bases from V and 7 from J, leaving 6 bases between them. CDR3 loop: CAISEGWNEQFF. Here the CDR3 DNA reads TGTGCCATCAGTGAGGGTTGGAATGAGCAGTTCTTC.

This clone was recorded only once. J is TRBJ1-1 and V is TRBV2; D remains ambiguous. The V and J ends lost 10 bases and 3 bases respectively, with 9 bases between them. From germline, CDR1 is SNHLY and CDR2 FYNNEI. The CDR3 has 11 amino acids. The CDR3 DNA is TGTGCCACCAGGCAGTACACTGAAGCTTTCTTT. Residues: CATRQYTEAFF.

The V call is TRBV13, the J call TRBJ2-6, with unresolved D. The CDR3 is 16 residues long. With 5 bases removed from V and 0 bases from J, the gap between germline ends came to 11 bases. Germline-derived CDR1 and CDR2 are PRHDT and FYEKMQ (reference sequence). CDR3 in DNA: TGTGCCAGCAGCCCCTTGGGTCTCTCTGGGGCCAACGTCCTGACTTTC. Translating it yields CASSPLGLSGANVLTF.

This clone was observed a single time. The J gene is TRBJ1-3, the V gene TRBV10-2; D unclear. Per germline, CDR1 WSHSY and CDR2 SAAADI. Trimming removed 0 bases from V and 1 base from J, with 7 bases in between. The CDR3 spans 15 residues. CDR3 sequence (DNA): TGCGCCAGCAGTGAGTCTCGGCAGTCTGGAAACACCATATATTTT. As protein: CASSESRQSGNTIYF.

This sequence joins TRBV4-1 and TRBJ2-7; 9 nucleotides match TRBD1. Trimming took 1 base from V and 7 from J; bases not matched to a gene: 11. The CDR3 has 16 residues. CDR1 is MGHRA and CDR2 is YSYEKL in the germline V gene. The CDR3 DNA is TGCGCCAGCAGCCAAGGGCCGGGACAGGGACCCCGGGAGCAGTACTTC. Its protein is CASSQGPGQGPREQYF.

This chain connects TRBV30 to TRBJ2-7; D possibly uses TRBD1 or TRBD2 (5 bases each). This CDR3 region has 14 residues. V was clipped by 3 bases and J by 4 bases, with 16 bases between them. CDR1 and CDR2 from the germline V gene are GTSNPN and SVGIG (reference sequence). In nucleotides, the CDR3 is TGTGCCTGGAGCGTCGGGCAGGGCGGGTACGAGCAGTACTTC. Residues: CAWSVGQGGYEQYF.

The chain uses TRBV2 and TRBJ2-2; 8 nucleotides align to TRBD1. Germline V gene lookup returns CDR1 SNHLY and CDR2 FYNNEI. The J segment lost 3 bases and the V segment lost 6 bases, leaving 6 bases of the junction unmatched. This CDR3 is built from 15 residues. The CDR3 DNA is TGTGCCAGCAGAGCGGACAGGGTGGACACCGGGGAGCTGTTTTTT. Protein sequence: CASRADRVDTGELFF.